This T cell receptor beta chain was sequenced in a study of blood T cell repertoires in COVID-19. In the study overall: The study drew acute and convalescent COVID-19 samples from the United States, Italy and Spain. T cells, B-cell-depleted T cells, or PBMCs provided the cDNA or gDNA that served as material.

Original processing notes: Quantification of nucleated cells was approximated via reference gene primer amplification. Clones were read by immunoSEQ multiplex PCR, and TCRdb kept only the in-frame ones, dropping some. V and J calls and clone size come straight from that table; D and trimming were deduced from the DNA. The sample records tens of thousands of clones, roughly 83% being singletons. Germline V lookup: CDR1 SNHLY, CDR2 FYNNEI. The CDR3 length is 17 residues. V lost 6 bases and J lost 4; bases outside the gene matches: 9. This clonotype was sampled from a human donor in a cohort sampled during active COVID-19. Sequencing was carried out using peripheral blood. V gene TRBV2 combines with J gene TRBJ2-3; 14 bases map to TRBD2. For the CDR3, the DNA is TGTGCCAGCAGCCAAACAGGGACTAGCGGGGGTTCAGATACGCAGTATTTT. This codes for CASSQTGTSGGSDTQYF.